This T cell receptor (beta chain) was sequenced in a study of T cells in pancreatic ductal adenocarcinoma. Study-level results: Comparisons of tumor and blood clonality may show falsely lower tumor diversity.

Surgery without prior neoadjuvant therapy was the treatment of the selected pancreatic ductal adenocarcinoma patients. Per the germline V gene, CDR1 is MGHRA and CDR2 is YSYEKL. V trimming: 4 bases; J trimming: 2 bases; junction bases outside the gene matches: 6. CDR3 size: 15 residues. TCRdb keeps only in-frame clones here, not all; method: immunoSEQ multiplex PCR. The sample includes approximately 97,000 clones, roughly 95% of them seen just once. A note on this clone: Its antigen is currently unknown. The same CDR3 arises from other DNA sequences in this sample as well.

This receptor was taken from a human donor with pancreatic ductal adenocarcinoma. Sequencing was carried out using PBMCs. The genes are TRBV4-1 and TRBJ2-3; 7 bases agree with TRBD1. The CDR3 DNA follows: TGCGCCAGCAGCCCATCAGGGGGTTCCACAGATACGCAGTATTTT. Protein product: CASSPSGGSTDTQYF.